This TCR beta chain was identified in a study of blood T cell repertoires in COVID-19. Study overall: Samples representing acute and convalescent COVID-19 were sourced from the United States, Italy and Spain.

Cohorts were assigned according to the clinical history that participants reported. Original processing methods: Nucleated cell counts were estimated from reference gene primer amplification. Some clones are missing from TCRdb's copy, which holds only in-frame ones; the method was immunoSEQ multiplex PCR. That table is the source of V, J and clone size, and D and trimming were worked out from the DNA. The table records under 250,000 clones, 80% of them present only once. There are 15 residues in the CDR3. Germline loops: CDR1 SGHAT, CDR2 FQNNGV. V dropped 0 bases and J dropped 9 bases, with 12 bases sitting between them.

The sequence was collected from a man aged 25 to 45 with acute COVID-19. The chain carries TRBV11-2 and TRBJ1-6; tentatively, D is TRBD1 (5 bases). Sequencing used PBMCs or T cells enriched from blood (not recorded which). CDR3 sequence reads: CASSLDWDSGSPLHF. In DNA form, the CDR3 reads TGTGCCAGCAGCTTAGACTGGGACTCAGGTTCACCCCTCCACTTT.